This TCR beta chain comes out of a study of post-analysis software for immune sequencing data (dated by TCRdb to between 2014 and 2017). At the level of the whole study: Relapsing-remitting, secondary progressive and progressive-relapsing multiple sclerosis were recorded as disease courses, and subtype annotation was lacking for some patients. The patient repertoires were compared against roughly 12 previously published healthy control repertoires obtained from donors aged roughly 6 to 28 years. A subset of samples was prepared in parallel using single-end sample barcoding, then pooled and co-amplified after Illumina adapter ligation.

To demonstrate the VDJtools post-analysis software, the study profiled TCR beta repertoires from the peripheral blood of about a dozen young patients with multiple sclerosis. The multiple sclerosis patients were children and adolescents between roughly 6 and 16 years of age. In the germline V gene (reference sequence), CDR1 corresponds to SEHNR and CDR2 to FQNEAQ. From the cysteine up to the phenylalanine, the CDR3 has a length of 15 residues. Just the 45-base CDR3 DNA is kept, in frame starting at base 1. A distance of 17 bases separates the germline ends of V and J, which lose 6 bases and 5 bases respectively. The library was built by means of PCR. These reads were obtained on an Illumina HiSeq 2500. To reduce PCR and sequencing biases, unique molecular identifiers were incorporated into the TCR beta cDNA libraries. Per 1 to 10 million input T cells, roughly 0.5 million cDNA molecules were obtained, such that each molecule approximated one T cell. Patient libraries were prepared and sequenced with the same protocol used for the earlier healthy control dataset. Within a given batch, samples were prepared together, multiplexed and sequenced on the same HiSeq lane. On the authors' methods: Raw barcoded reads were processed with MIGEC, and single-read molecular identifier groups were discarded before consensus assembly and CDR3 extraction. Clonotype tables were post-analysed with VDJtools, normalizing diversity by down-sampling all datasets to the smallest sample size. To correct batch-related cross-sample contamination, repertoire overlap clustering matched CDR3 amino acid sequences but not nucleotide sequences. TCRdb itself trimmed the public reads at Q25 with fastp, ran MiXCR and retained productive beta chains. Rows matching on CDR3 protein sequence are summarized as one entry with the most common DNA and genes. TCRdb assigned the V and J calls; the authors' analysis was not used. The sample table shows approximately 460,000 distinct CDR3 sequences, and roughly 45% are seen once. The top ten clones comprise about 12% of the sample.

Study-level results and caveats: The control group was slightly older than the multiple sclerosis patient group. Significantly higher frequencies in patients than in controls were found for roughly 5 TRBV segments, including TRBV5-6, TRBV5-1 and TRBV20-1. Multiple sclerosis patients had significantly lower normalized Chao1 diversity than controls, a result that suggests substantial peripheral T-cell clonal expansion. Strong co-clustering of samples prepared in the same batch was shown by direct clustering with F measure, prompting a batch-effect correction.

With regard to this clonotype: The antigen this receptor binds is unknown. No much larger clonotype is one base removed from it; base qualities were not supplied.

This clonotype originated in a girl aged 5 to 17 with multiple sclerosis. The sequenced sample was blood. The sequence is built from TRBV7-9 and TRBJ2-1; there is no confident call for the D gene. The CDR3 protein sequence reads: CASSLLQPHDNEQFF. In nucleotides, the sequence is TGTGCCAGCAGTCTGTTGCAACCACACGACAATGAGCAGTTCTTC.